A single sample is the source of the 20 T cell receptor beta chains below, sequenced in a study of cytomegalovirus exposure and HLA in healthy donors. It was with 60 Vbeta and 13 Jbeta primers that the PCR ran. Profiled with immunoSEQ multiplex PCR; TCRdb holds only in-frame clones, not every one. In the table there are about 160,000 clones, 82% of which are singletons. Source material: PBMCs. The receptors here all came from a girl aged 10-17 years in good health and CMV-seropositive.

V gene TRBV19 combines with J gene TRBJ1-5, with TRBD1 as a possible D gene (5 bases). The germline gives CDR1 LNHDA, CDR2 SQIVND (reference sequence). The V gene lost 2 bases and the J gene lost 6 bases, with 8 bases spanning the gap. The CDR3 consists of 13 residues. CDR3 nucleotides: TGTGCCAGTAGTATACAGGGCGCTCAGCCCCAGCATTTT. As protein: CASSIQGAQPQHF.

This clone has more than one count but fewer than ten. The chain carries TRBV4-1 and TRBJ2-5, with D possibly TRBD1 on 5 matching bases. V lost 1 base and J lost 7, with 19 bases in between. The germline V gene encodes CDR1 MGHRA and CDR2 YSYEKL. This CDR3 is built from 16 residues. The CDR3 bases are TGCGCCAGCAGCCAAGTGATGTGGGGCGAATTAGCGACCCAGTACTTC. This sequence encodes CASSQVMWGELATQYF.

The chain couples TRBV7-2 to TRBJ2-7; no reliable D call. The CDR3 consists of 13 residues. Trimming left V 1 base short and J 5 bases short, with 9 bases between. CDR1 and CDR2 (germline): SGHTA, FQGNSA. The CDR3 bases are TGTGCCAGCAGCTTAGGACCCGAGGACGAGCAGTACTTC. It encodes CASSLGPEDEQYF.

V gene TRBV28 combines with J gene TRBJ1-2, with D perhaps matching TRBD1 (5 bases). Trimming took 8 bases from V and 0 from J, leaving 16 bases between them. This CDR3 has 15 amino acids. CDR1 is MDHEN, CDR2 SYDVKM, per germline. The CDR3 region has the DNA TGTGCCAGCGGTGTCGTGGGGGGGACTAACTATGGCTACACCTTC. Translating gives CASGVVGGTNYGYTF.

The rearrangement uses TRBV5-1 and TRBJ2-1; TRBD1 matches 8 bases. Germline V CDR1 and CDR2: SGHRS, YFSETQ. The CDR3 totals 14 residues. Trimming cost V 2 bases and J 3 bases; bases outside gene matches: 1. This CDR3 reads CASSFTGGYNEQFF. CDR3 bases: TGCGCCAGCAGCTTTACAGGGGGCTACAATGAGCAGTTCTTC.

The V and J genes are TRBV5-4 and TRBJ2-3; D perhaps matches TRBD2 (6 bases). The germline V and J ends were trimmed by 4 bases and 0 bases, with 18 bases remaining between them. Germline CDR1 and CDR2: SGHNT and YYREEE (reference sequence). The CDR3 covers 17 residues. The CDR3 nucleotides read TGTGCCAGCAGCCGGTTTGCGGGGAGTACTAGCACAGATACGCAGTATTTT. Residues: CASSRFAGSTSTDTQYF.

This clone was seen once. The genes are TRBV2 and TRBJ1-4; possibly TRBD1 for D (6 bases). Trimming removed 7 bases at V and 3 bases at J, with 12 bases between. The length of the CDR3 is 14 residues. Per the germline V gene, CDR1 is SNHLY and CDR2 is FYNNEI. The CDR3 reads CASITGLANEKLFF. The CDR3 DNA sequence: TGTGCCAGCATTACAGGGTTGGCTAATGAAAAACTGTTTTTT.

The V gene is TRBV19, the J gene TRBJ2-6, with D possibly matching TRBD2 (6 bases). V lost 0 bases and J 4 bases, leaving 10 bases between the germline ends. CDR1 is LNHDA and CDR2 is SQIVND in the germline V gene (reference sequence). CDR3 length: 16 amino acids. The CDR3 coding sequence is TGTGCCAGTAGTATAGATGGGGGGTCCGGGGCCAACGTCCTGACTTTC. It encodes CASSIDGGSGANVLTF.

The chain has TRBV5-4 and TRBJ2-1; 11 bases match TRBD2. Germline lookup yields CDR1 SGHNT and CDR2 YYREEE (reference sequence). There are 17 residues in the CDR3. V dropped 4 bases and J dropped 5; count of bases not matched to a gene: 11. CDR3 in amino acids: CASSKEGRLAGNNEQFF. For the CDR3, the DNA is TGTGCCAGCAGCAAAGAGGGGAGACTAGCGGGAAACAATGAGCAGTTCTTC.

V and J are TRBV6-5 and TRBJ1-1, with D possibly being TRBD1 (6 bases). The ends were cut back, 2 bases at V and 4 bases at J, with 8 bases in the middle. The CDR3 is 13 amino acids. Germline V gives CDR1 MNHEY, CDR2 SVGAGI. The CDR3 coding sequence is TGTGCCAGCAGTTACGTCAGGGGCACTGAAGCTTTCTTT. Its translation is CASSYVRGTEAFF.

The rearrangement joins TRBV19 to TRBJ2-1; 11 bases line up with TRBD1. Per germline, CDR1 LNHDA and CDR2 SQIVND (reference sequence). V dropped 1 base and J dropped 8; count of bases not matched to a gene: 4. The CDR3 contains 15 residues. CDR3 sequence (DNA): TGTGCCAGTAGTATAGCCCCGGGACAGGGGGATGAGCAGTTCTTC. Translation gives CASSIAPGQGDEQFF.

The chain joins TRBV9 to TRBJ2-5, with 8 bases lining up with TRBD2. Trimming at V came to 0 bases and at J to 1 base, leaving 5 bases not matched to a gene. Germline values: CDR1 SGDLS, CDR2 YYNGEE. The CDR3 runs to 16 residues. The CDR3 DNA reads TGTGCCAGCAGCGTAGGAGCGGGGGACATCCAAGAGACCCAGTACTTC. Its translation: CASSVGAGDIQETQYF.

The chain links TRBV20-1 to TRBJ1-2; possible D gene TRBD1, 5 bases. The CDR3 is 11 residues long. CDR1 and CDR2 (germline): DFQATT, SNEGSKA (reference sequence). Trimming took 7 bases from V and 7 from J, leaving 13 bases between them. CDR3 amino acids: CSVGGLSGYTF. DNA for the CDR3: TGCAGTGTCGGGGGGTTGAGTGGCTACACCTTC.

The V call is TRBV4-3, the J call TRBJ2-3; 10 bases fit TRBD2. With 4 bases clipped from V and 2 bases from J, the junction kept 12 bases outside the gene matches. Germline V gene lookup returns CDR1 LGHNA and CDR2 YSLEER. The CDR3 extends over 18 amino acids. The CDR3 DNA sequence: TGCGCCAGCAGCCTCGCAAGGTCAGCGGGGGGGCTCACAGATACGCAGTATTTT. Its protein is CASSLARSAGGLTDTQYF.

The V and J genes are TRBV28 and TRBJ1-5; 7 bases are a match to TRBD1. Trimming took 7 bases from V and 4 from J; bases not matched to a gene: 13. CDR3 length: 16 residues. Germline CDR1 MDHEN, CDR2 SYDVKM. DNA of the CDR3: TGTGCCAGCACGGGGCCAACGACAGGGAGGAATCAGCCCCAGCATTTT. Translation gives CASTGPTTGRNQPQHF.

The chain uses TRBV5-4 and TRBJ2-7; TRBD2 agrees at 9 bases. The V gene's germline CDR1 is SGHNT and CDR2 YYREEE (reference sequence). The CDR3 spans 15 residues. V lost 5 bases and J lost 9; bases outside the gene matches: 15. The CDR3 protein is CASRDLGGRARGQYF. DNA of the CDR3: TGTGCCAGCAGAGACCTCGGCGGGAGGGCCCGCGGGCAGTACTTC.

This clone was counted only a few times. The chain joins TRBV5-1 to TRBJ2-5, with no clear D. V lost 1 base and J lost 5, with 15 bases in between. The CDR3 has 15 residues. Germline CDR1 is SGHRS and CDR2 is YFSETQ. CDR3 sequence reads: CASSLSAGSSETQYF. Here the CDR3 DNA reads TGCGCCAGCAGCTTGTCTGCAGGAAGCTCGGAGACCCAGTACTTC.

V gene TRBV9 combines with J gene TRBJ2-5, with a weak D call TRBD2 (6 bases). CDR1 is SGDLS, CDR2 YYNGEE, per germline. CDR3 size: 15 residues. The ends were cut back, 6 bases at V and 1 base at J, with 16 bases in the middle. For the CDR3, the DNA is TGTGCCAGCACTCACGCGGGGCGGGGCCAAGAGACCCAGTACTTC. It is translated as CASTHAGRGQETQYF.

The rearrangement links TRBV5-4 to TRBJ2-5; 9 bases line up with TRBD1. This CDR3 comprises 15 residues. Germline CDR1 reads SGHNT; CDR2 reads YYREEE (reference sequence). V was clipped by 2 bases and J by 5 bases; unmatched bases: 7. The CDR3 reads CASSLGTGRGETQYF. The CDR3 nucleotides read TGTGCCAGCAGCTTAGGGACAGGGCGAGGGGAGACCCAGTACTTC.

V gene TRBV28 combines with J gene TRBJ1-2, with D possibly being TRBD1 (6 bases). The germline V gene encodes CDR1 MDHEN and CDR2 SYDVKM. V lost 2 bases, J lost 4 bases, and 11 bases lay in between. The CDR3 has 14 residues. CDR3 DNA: TGTGCCAGCAGTTTACCCGGACAGTTCTATGGCTACACCTTC. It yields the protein CASSLPGQFYGYTF.